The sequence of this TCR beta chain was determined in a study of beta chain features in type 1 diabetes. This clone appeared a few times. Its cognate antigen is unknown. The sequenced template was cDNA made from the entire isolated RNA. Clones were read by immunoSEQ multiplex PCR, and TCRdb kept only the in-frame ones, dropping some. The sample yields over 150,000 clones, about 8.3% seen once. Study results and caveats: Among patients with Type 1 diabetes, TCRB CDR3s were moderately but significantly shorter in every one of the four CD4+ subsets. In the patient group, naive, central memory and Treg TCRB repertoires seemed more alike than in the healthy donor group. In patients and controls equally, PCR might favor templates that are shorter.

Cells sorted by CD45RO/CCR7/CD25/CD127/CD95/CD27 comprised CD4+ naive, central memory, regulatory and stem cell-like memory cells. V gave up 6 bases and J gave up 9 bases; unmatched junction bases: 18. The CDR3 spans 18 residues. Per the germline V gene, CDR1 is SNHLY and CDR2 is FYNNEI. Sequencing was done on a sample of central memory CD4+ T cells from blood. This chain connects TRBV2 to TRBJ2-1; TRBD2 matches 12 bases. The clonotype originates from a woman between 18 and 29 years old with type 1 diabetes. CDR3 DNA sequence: TGTGCCAGCAGCCGGTGGGGTTTAACGACTAGCGGGAGTTTTGAGCAGTTCTTC. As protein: CASSRWGLTTSGSFEQFF.